This T cell receptor beta chain is drawn from a study of beta chain features in type 1 diabetes. At the level of the study: Across the samples, 90 million to 120 million sorted cells were examined in total. Findings and limits, study-wide: Insertions at VDJ junctions were less frequent in type 1 diabetes patients. These patients also deleted more nucleotides at the same junctions.

Of the isolated RNA, all was reverse transcribed, and so the sequenced material was expressed TCRB transcripts. Regulatory, naive and central memory T cell samples averaged about 3.5 million reads. The repertoire was sequenced with immunoSEQ multiplex PCR; TCRdb's copy has only in-frame clones and lacks some. Of a few hundred thousand clones in the sample, approximately 28% are singletons; the top ten hold about 0.065%. Comments on this clone: The antigen is undetermined.

After removal of 3 bases from V and 3 bases from J, the junction contained 5 bases not matched to a gene. CDR1 LGHNA and CDR2 YSLEER come from the germline V gene. The CDR3 loop spans 14 amino acids. The sequenced sample was naive CD4+ T cells from blood. The receptor comes from a man aged 18 to 29 in good health. This chain connects TRBV4-3 to TRBJ2-7; TRBD2 aligns across 7 bases. CDR3 residues: CASSQGDYDYEQYF. In DNA form, the CDR3 reads TGCGCCAGCAGCCAGGGGGACTACGACTACGAGCAGTACTTC.